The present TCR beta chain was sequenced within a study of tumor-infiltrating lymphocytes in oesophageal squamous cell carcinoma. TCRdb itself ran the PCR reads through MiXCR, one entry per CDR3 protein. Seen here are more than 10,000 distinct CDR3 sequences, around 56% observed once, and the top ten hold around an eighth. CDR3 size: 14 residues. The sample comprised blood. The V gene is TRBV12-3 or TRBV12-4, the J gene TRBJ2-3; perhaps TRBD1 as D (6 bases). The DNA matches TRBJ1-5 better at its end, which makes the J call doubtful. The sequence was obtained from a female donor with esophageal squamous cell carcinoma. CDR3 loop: CASSSGQQNQPQHF. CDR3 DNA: TGTGCCAGCAGTTCCGGACAGCAGAATCAGCCCCAGCATTTT.